This T cell receptor beta chain was obtained from a study of CD4 T cells in relation to SARS-CoV-2 and coronaviruses. Study-wide points: According to naive versus memory sequencing, detected responses are memory recall, not newly primed.

The CDR3 length is 13 residues. Trimming shortened V by 4 bases and J by 2 bases, and 8 bases separated the two germline ends. As regards this clone: What it binds is unknown.

Sequencing was performed with immunoSEQ multiplex PCR; in TCRdb, only in-frame clones are kept and a portion is missing. The repertoire holds more than 55,000 clones, about nine tenths seen once, with about 1.4% in the top ten. The unexposed donors gave CD4+ T cells in about 2010-2018, prior to COVID-19. Naive and memory CD4+ T cells were separated from cryopreserved PBMCs. The sample taken for sequencing was memory CD4+ T cells from PBMCs. This sequence was found in a human donor in good health. J is TRBJ1-1 and V is TRBV12-3 or TRBV12-4; D unclear. The DNA for the CDR3 is TGTGCCAGCAGTTCCGGAGGAAACACTGAAGCTTTCTTT. Translation gives CASSSGGNTEAFF.